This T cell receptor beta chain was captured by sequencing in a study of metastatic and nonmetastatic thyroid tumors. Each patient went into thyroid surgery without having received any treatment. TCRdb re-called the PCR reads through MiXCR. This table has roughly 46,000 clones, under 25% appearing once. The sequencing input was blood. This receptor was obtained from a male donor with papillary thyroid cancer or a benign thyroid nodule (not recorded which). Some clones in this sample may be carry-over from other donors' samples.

The CDR3 nucleotides are TGTGCCTTAGGGGGGAACACCGGGGAGCTGTTTTTT. Residues: CALGGNTGELFF. This chain uses TRBV30 with TRBJ2-2; perhaps TRBD1 as D (6 bases). The germline CDR1 and CDR2 sequences are GTSNPN and SVGIG (reference sequence). CDR3 size: 12 residues. Trimming cost V 7 bases and J 1 base, with 7 bases left between them.